The table lists the clone carrying this T cell receptor (beta chain) with a few counts. Amplified TCR beta CDR3 regions derived from RNA transcripts. The TCR CDR3 was amplified in a first-round RT-PCR using the HTBI primer set. TCRdb re-called the multiplex PCR reads through MiXCR, storing one row per CDR3 protein. This table holds around 290,000 distinct CDR3 sequences, over 15% found once. This sample was taken from a study of T cells in Graves' hyperthyroidism and ophthalmopathy. Trimming left V 1 base short and J 4 bases short, with 13 bases between. In germline, CDR1 is MGHDK, CDR2 SYGVNS. This CDR3 spans 15 amino acids.

This chain joins TRBV25-1 and TRBJ2-5; weak D call: TRBD2 (5 bases). The sample consisted of blood. This sequence was found in a woman between 55 and 75 years old with Graves' ophthalmopathy. CDR3 DNA: TGTGCCAGCAGTGAATCTCGGGATTTTAGAGAGACCCAGTACTTC. This translates into CASSESRDFRETQYF. The full variable domain, in which reference TRBV25-1 and TRBJ2-5 provide the parts outside the CDR3, is EADIYQTPRYLVIGTGKKITLECSQTMGHDKMYWYQQDPGMELHLIHYSYGVNSTEKGDLSSESTVSRIRTEHFPLTLESARPSHTSQYLCASSESRDFRETQYFGPGTRLLVL.